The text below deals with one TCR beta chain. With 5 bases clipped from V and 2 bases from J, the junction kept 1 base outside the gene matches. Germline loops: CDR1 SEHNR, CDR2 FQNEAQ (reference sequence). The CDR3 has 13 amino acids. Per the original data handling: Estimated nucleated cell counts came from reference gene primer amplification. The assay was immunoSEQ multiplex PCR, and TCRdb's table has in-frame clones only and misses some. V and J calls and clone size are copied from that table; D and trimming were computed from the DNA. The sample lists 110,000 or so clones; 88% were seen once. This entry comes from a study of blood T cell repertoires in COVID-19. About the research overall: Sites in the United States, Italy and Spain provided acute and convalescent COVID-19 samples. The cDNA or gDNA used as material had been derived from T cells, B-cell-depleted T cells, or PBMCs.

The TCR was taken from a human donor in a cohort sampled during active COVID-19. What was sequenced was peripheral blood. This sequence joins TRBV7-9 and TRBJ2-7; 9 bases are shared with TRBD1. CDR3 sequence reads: CASSRDRAYEQYF. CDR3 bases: TGTGCCAGCAGCAGGGACAGGGCCTACGAGCAGTACTTC.